A single sample is the source of the 27 T cell receptor beta chains below, sequenced in a study of shared clonotypes between healthy human individuals. Some clones are missing from TCRdb's copy, which holds only in-frame ones; the method was immunoSEQ multiplex PCR. Seen here are some 510,000 clones, about four fifths observed once, and the top ten hold 10% to 15%. Sequenced material: PBMCs. Receptor source: a woman between 35 and 50 years old in good health. Some clones in this sample may be carry-over from other donors' samples.

The gene calls are TRBV19 and TRBJ2-1; 7 nucleotides match TRBD1. The trim removed 7 bases at V and 4 bases at J, leaving 10 bases unmatched. The germline CDR1 and CDR2 sequences are LNHDA and SQIVND (reference sequence). This CDR3 comprises 15 residues. The CDR3: CASNPTGSLYNEQFF. The CDR3 DNA is TGTGCCAGTAACCCGACAGGGAGCCTTTACAATGAGCAGTTCTTC.

The rearrangement uses TRBV19 and TRBJ1-3, with a weak D call TRBD1 (5 bases). V lost 7 bases to trimming and J lost 4 bases, with 14 bases between them. CDR1 is LNHDA, CDR2 SQIVND, per germline (reference sequence). This CDR3 is 14 amino acids long. DNA for the CDR3: TGTGCCAGTACCCCAGGGCAGCCAGGAAACACCATATATTTT. The encoded protein is CASTPGQPGNTIYF.

This chain uses TRBV5-6 with TRBJ1-2; tentative D call: TRBD1 (6 bases). V gave up 2 bases and J gave up 6 bases, with 8 bases separating them. The germline V gene encodes CDR1 SGHDT and CDR2 YYEEEE. The CDR3 consists of 12 residues. The CDR3 spells CASSFQGNGYTF. The CDR3 coding sequence is TGTGCCAGCAGCTTTCAGGGGAATGGCTACACCTTC. The variable domain in full, completed from reference TRBV5-6 and TRBJ1-2, reads DAGVTQSPTHLIKTRGQQVTLRCSPKSGHDTVSWYQQALGQGPQFIFQYYEEEERQRGNFPDRFSGHQFPNYSSELNVNALLLGDSALYLCASSFQGNGYTFGSGTRLTVV.

This clone is a singleton in its sample. The chain uses TRBV11-3 and TRBJ1-1; no definite D call. Trimming removed 2 bases at V and 3 bases at J, with 7 bases between. CDR1 is SGHNT, CDR2 YENEEA, per germline. The CDR3 has 13 amino acids. CDR3 DNA: TGTGCCAGCAGCTTACTTGGAGACACTGAAGCTTTCTTT. This codes for CASSLLGDTEAFF.

The chain uses TRBV7-2 and TRBJ2-7, with a weak D call TRBD2 (5 bases). Looked up from germline, CDR1 is SGHTA and CDR2 is FQGNSA. Trimming removed 1 base from V and 6 bases from J, with 16 bases in between. There are 15 residues in the CDR3. The CDR3 DNA reads as TGTGCCAGCAGCTTAGGGCTAGCCCTGTTCTCCGAGCAGTACTTC. Its protein is CASSLGLALFSEQYF.

The rearrangement uses TRBV9 and TRBJ1-2; maybe TRBD1 (5 bases). The V end was cut by 6 bases, the J end by 7 bases, with 13 bases between. This CDR3 comprises 12 residues. Germline V gene lookup returns CDR1 SGDLS and CDR2 YYNGEE. CDR3 coding DNA: TGTGCCAGCAACAGAGGCAGGGCTGGCTACACCTTC. Translating it yields CASNRGRAGYTF.

The rearrangement links TRBV19 to TRBJ1-1; a weak D match, TRBD1 (6 bases). Deletions cut 7 bases from V and 2 bases from J, with 14 bases between. Germline V gives CDR1 LNHDA, CDR2 SQIVND (reference sequence). The CDR3 length is 14 residues. Here the CDR3 DNA reads TGTGCCAGTAACCCCGGGACACATAACACTGAAGCTTTCTTT. Translating it yields CASNPGTHNTEAFF.

The gene calls are TRBV19 and TRBJ1-5, with D perhaps matching TRBD1 (5 bases). Trimming removed 10 bases at V and 5 bases at J, with 18 bases between. CDR3 length equals 14 residues. Germline CDR1 reads LNHDA; CDR2 reads SQIVND (reference sequence). The DNA of the CDR3 is TGTGCCACATCGGGGGTGGGTCGGGATCAGCCCCAGCATTTT. Protein: CATSGVGRDQPQHF.

The chain uses TRBV28 and TRBJ1-5, with a tentative D call TRBD1 (6 bases). Germline loops: CDR1 MDHEN, CDR2 SYDVKM. V lost 2 bases, J lost 3 bases, and 11 bases lay in between. The CDR3 sequence is 15 residues long. The CDR3 nucleotides read TGTGCCAGCAGTTTAGGGCAGGGGAACAATCAGCCCCAGCATTTT. This codes for CASSLGQGNNQPQHF.

This sequence joins TRBV5-1 and TRBJ2-1, with D possibly TRBD2 on 6 matching bases. Germline V gives CDR1 SGHRS, CDR2 YFSETQ. This CDR3 contains 16 residues. V dropped 3 bases and J dropped 1 base, with 14 bases sitting between them. This chain's CDR3 is CASSYEGAGSYNEQFF. The CDR3 nucleotides read TGCGCCAGCAGCTACGAAGGGGCGGGGTCCTACAATGAGCAGTTCTTC. The whole variable domain, filled in from reference TRBV5-1 and TRBJ2-1, reads KAGVTQTPRYLIKTRGQQVTLSCSPISGHRSVSWYQQTPGQGLQFLFEYFSETQRNKGNFPGRFSGRQFSNSRSEMNVSTLELGDSALYLCASSYEGAGSYNEQFFGPGTRLTVL.

Comment on this clone: A far larger clone lies a single base away; this is likely a read error. The V and J genes are TRBV11-3 and TRBJ1-1; D perhaps matches TRBD1 (6 bases). CDR1 is SGHNT, CDR2 YENEEA, per germline. The CDR3 extends over 13 amino acids. The CDR3 DNA is TGTGCCAGCAGCTTATACTCCAGGACAGAAGCGTTCTTT. Protein sequence: CASSLYSRTEAFF.

The chain recombines TRBV7-2 with TRBJ1-2, with D possibly TRBD1 on 5 matching bases. Trimming took off 2 bases at V and 4 bases at J, with 14 bases between the two ends. Germline assignment: CDR1 SGHTA and CDR2 FQGNSA. The CDR3 is 15 amino acids. The CDR3, as DNA: TGTGCCAGCAGCTTAACTACAGGAAGCCTCTATGGCTACACCTTC. Protein: CASSLTTGSLYGYTF.

The chain is built from TRBV19 and TRBJ2-7; TRBD1 is a possible D gene (6 bases). The V and J ends lost 6 bases and 3 bases respectively, with 18 bases between them. CDR1 and CDR2 (germline): LNHDA, SQIVND (reference sequence). The CDR3 contains 15 residues. CDR3 protein: CASRVYNRESYEQYF. The CDR3, as DNA: TGTGCCAGTAGGGTATATAACAGGGAAAGCTACGAGCAGTACTTC.

About this clone: The junction shows a germline mismatch at one end, possibly a read error. V usage is TRBV11-2 and J usage is TRBJ2-2; D gene ambiguous. The germline gives CDR1 SGHAT, CDR2 FQNNGV. This CDR3 is built from 14 residues. This CDR3 reads CASSLAGDTGELFF. CDR3 bases: TGTGCCAGCAGTTTAGCAGGAGACACCGGGGAGCTGTTTTTT.

CDR3 in DNA: TGTGCCAGTAGGGCGAAGGATACCTATGGCTACACCTTC. Translation: CASRAKDTYGYTF. This chain links TRBV6-1 with TRBJ1-2; D uncertain. V lost 9 bases, J lost 4 bases, and 15 bases lay in between. The CDR3 spans 13 residues. Germline V gene sequence: CDR1 MNHNS, CDR2 SASEGT.

This clone was seen once. This rearrangement joins TRBV6-5 to TRBJ2-5; 7 bases align to TRBD2. The CDR3 has 13 residues. The V gene's germline CDR1 is MNHEY and CDR2 SVGAGI. Trimming took 6 bases from V and 0 from J; bases not matched to a gene: 1. The CDR3 region has the DNA TGTGCCAGCAGCCTAGCGGACCAAGAGACCCAGTACTTC. Translating gives CASSLADQETQYF.

This clone has more than one count but fewer than ten. This chain joins TRBV5-1 and TRBJ2-1; the match to TRBD2 covers 10 bases. Germline loops: CDR1 SGHRS, CDR2 YFSETQ. The CDR3 is made up of 15 amino acids. V lost 3 bases, J lost 10 bases, and 10 bases stayed unmatched. CDR3 in amino acids: CASSYTSGTRGEQFF. In DNA form, the CDR3 reads TGCGCCAGCAGCTATACTAGCGGGACCCGAGGGGAGCAGTTCTTC.

V usage is TRBV30 and J usage is TRBJ2-5; 10 bases line up with TRBD2. The trim removed 0 bases at V and 4 bases at J, leaving 8 bases unmatched. The CDR3 runs 16 residues. Germline CDR1 and CDR2: GTSNPN and SVGIG (reference sequence). CDR3 bases: TGTGCCTGGAGTGTAGGGCTAGCGGGAGTGGTAGAGACCCAGTACTTC. It translates to CAWSVGLAGVVETQYF. The variable domain in full, with the rest retrieved from reference TRBV30 and TRBJ2-5, is SQTIHQWPATLVQPVGSPLSLECTVEGTSNPNLYWYRQAAGRGLQLLFYSVGIGQISSEVPQNLSASRPQDRQFILSSKKLLLSDSGFYLCAWSVGLAGVVETQYFGPGTRLLVL.

The V call is TRBV7-2, the J call TRBJ1-1; D possibly corresponds to TRBD1 (5 bases). Trimming left V 4 bases short and J 1 base short, with 16 bases between. The germline V gene has CDR1 SGHTA and CDR2 FQGNSA. This CDR3 has 16 amino acids. CDR3 loop: CASSSPPGLRNTEAFF. The CDR3 bases are TGTGCCAGCAGCTCACCGCCGGGACTCAGGAACACTGAAGCTTTCTTT.

In its sample, this clone was seen a few times. J is TRBJ2-7 and V is TRBV6-5, with TRBD1 matching 8 bases. Germline CDR1 MNHEY, CDR2 SVGAGI. The length of the CDR3 is 15 residues. The ends lost 6 bases at V and 4 bases at J; junction bases unmatched: 11. For the CDR3, the DNA is TGTGCCAGCAGCCCCGCTGGCAGGGGGCCTTACGAGCAGTACTTC. Protein: CASSPAGRGPYEQYF.

The V and J genes are TRBV25-1 and TRBJ2-2; TRBD2 matches 11 bases. Germline V CDR1 and CDR2: MGHDK, SYGVNS. Trimming at V came to 6 bases and at J to 6 bases, leaving 3 bases not matched to a gene. This CDR3 contains 14 residues. The DNA for the CDR3 is TGTGCCAGCAGCTCGGGACTAGCGGCCGGGGAGCTGTTTTTT. Translating gives CASSSGLAAGELFF. The whole variable domain, remainder taken from reference TRBV25-1 and TRBJ2-2, is EADIYQTPRYLVIGTGKKITLECSQTMGHDKMYWYQQDPGMELHLIHYSYGVNSTEKGDLSSESTVSRIRTEHFPLTLESARPSHTSQYLCASSSGLAAGELFFGEGSRLTVL.

The rearrangement links TRBV7-9 to TRBJ1-1; D may be TRBD1 (5 bases). Germline values: CDR1 SEHNR, CDR2 FQNEAQ (reference sequence). Between the trimmed V and J ends, which lost 3 bases and 4 bases, there was a span of 12 bases. CDR3 length: 14 amino acids. The CDR3 spells CASSLTGGGTEAFF. The CDR3 nucleotides are TGTGCCAGCAGCTTGACGGGGGGAGGCACTGAAGCTTTCTTT.

The V call is TRBV5-1, the J call TRBJ2-1, with D maybe TRBD2 (6 bases). V lost 4 bases and J 0 bases, leaving 11 bases between the germline ends. The CDR3 totals 15 residues. The germline CDR1 and CDR2 sequences are SGHRS and YFSETQ. CDR3 in amino acids: CASSLTSPSYNEQFF. The CDR3 DNA follows: TGCGCCAGCAGCCTAACTAGCCCCTCCTACAATGAGCAGTTCTTC. Variable domain in full (rest from reference TRBV5-1 and TRBJ2-1): KAGVTQTPRYLIKTRGQQVTLSCSPISGHRSVSWYQQTPGQGLQFLFEYFSETQRNKGNFPGRFSGRQFSNSRSEMNVSTLELGDSALYLCASSLTSPSYNEQFFGPGTRLTVL.

The chain employs TRBV18 and TRBJ2-1; D uncertain. The CDR3 loop spans 12 amino acids. Per germline, CDR1 KGHSH and CDR2 LQKENI. Trimming took off 3 bases at V and 8 bases at J, with 8 bases between the two ends. The CDR3 DNA reads as TGTGCCAGCTCACCGTACGACGATGAGCAGTTCTTC. It yields the protein CASSPYDDEQFF.

This clone is a singleton in its sample. The V call is TRBV7-3, the J call TRBJ1-1, with D tentatively TRBD1 (5 bases). The CDR3 is made up of 16 amino acids. Germline V gene data show CDR1 as SGHTA and CDR2 as FQGTGA. V was pared by 1 base and J by 3 bases, with 15 bases between. CDR3 region: CASSLISAGPDTEAFF. CDR3 nucleotide sequence: TGTGCCAGCAGCTTAATCTCCGCAGGGCCGGACACTGAAGCTTTCTTT.

This clone has at least ten counts. The chain combines TRBV14 with TRBJ2-7; D is perhaps TRBD1 (6 bases). CDR3 length: 12 residues. V was clipped by 0 bases and J by 9 bases, with 9 bases between them. CDR1 is SGHDN and CDR2 is FVKESK in the germline V gene. CDR3 coding DNA: TGTGCCAGCAGCCAAGATGTGGGGGCGCAGTACTTC. The encoded protein is CASSQDVGAQYF.

J is TRBJ2-5 and V is TRBV7-7, with D possibly matching TRBD2 (5 bases). TRBJ2-7 explains the end of the DNA better; the J call may be wrong. CDR3 length: 14 residues. Germline V gene sequence: CDR1 SSHAT, CDR2 FNYEAQ (reference sequence). CDR3 protein: CASSLQPGSSEQYF. As DNA, the CDR3 is TGTGCCAGCAGCTTACAACCGGGGTCGAGCGAGCAGTACTTC.